These 5 T cell receptor beta chains came from one sample sequenced in a study of cytomegalovirus exposure and HLA in healthy donors. 60 Vbeta and 13 Jbeta primers were used in PCR. Only in-frame clones appear in the TCRdb table, and some are missing; sequencing was by immunoSEQ multiplex PCR. The table records approximately 150,000 clones, more than 80% of them present only once. The sample was PBMCs. The receptors here all came from a middle-aged woman in good health and CMV-seropositive.

This clone has a single count. The genes are TRBV14 and TRBJ2-2; 7 nucleotides match TRBD1. Germline V gives CDR1 SGHDN, CDR2 FVKESK. The CDR3 totals 14 residues. Trimming removed 4 bases from V and 4 bases from J; junction bases left unmatched: 3. The CDR3 DNA reads TGTGCCAGCAGCCGACAGGGCGGCACCGGGGAGCTGTTTTTT. Translated, it gives CASSRQGGTGELFF.

The chain has TRBV11-2 and TRBJ2-7; D might be TRBD1 (6 bases). The length of the CDR3 is 15 residues. From germline, CDR1 is SGHAT and CDR2 FQNNGV. Trimming removed 5 bases at V and 3 bases at J, with 17 bases between. CDR3 nucleotides: TGTGCCAGCAGCCCACAGATACCAGGGGTCTACGAGCAGTACTTC. Protein: CASSPQIPGVYEQYF.

The genes are TRBV5-1 and TRBJ1-2; D unresolved. The CDR3 contains 14 residues. Trimming stripped 4 bases from V and 5 bases from J, with 15 bases between. Germline V lookup: CDR1 SGHRS, CDR2 YFSETQ. The CDR3 sequence: CASSPGEVEYGYTF. DNA of the CDR3: TGCGCCAGCAGCCCTGGAGAGGTAGAGTATGGCTACACCTTC.

This clone was detected a few times. The rearrangement uses TRBV19 and TRBJ1-2, with D maybe TRBD1 (6 bases). Between the trimmed V and J ends, which lost 6 bases and 0 bases, there was a span of 8 bases. In germline, CDR1 is LNHDA, CDR2 SQIVND (reference sequence). The CDR3 spans 13 residues. This CDR3 is CASRYRANYGYTF. The DNA of the CDR3 is TGTGCCAGTAGGTACAGGGCTAACTATGGCTACACCTTC.

This rearrangement joins TRBV11-2 to TRBJ1-3, with TRBD1 as a possible D gene (5 bases). Trimming cost V 5 bases and J 1 base, with 9 bases left between them. Germline V gene data show CDR1 as SGHAT and CDR2 as FQNNGV. CDR3 size: 14 residues. CDR3 protein: CASSAGGSGNTIYF. CDR3 nucleotides: TGTGCCAGCAGCGCGGGGGGGTCTGGAAACACCATATATTTT. The full variable domain, its missing parts supplied by reference TRBV11-2 and TRBJ1-3, is EAGVAQSPRYKIIEKRQSVAFWCNPISGHATLYWYQQILGQGPKLLIQFQNNGVVDDSQLPKDRFSAERLKGVDSTLKIQPAKLEDSAVYLCASSAGGSGNTIYFGEGSWLTVV.